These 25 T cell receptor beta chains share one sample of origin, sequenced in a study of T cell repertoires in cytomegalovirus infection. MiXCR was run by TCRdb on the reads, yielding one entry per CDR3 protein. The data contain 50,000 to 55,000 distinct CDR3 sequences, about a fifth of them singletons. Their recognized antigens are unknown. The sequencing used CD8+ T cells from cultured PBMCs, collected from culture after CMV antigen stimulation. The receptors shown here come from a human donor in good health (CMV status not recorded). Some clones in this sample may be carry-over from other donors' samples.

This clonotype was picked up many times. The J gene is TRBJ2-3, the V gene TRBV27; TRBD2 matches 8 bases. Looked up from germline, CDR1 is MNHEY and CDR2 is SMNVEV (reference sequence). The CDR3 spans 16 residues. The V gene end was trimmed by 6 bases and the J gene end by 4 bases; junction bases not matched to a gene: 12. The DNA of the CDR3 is TGTGCCAGCAGGTTAGGGGCGGGAGGTCCCCCAGATACGCAGTATTTT. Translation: CASRLGAGGPPDTQYF.

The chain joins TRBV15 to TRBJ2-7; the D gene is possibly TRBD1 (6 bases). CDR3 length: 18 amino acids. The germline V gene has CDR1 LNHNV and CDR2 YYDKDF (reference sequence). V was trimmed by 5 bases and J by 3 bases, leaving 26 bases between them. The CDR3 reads CATSSRLPIRDTFYEQYF. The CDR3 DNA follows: TGTGCCACCAGCTCCCGACTCCCAATCCGGGACACCTTCTACGAGCAGTACTTC.

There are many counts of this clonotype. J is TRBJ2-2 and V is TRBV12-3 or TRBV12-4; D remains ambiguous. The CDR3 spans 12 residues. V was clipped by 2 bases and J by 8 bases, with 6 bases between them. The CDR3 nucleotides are TGTGCCAGCAGTTTAATAATGGGGGAGCTGTTTTTT. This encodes CASSLIMGELFF.

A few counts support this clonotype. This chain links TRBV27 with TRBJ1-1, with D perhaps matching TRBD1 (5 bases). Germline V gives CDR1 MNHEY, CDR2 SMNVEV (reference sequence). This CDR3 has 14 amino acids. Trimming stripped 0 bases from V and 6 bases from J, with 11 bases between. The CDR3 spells CASSLSKRGPEAFF. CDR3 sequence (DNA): TGTGCCAGCAGTTTATCGAAAAGGGGTCCTGAAGCTTTCTTT.

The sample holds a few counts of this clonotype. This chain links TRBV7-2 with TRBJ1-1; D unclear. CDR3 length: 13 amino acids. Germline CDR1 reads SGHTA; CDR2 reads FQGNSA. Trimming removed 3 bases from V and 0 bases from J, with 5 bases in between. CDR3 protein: CASSLALNTEAFF. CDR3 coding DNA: TGTGCCAGCAGCTTGGCTCTGAACACTGAAGCTTTCTTT.

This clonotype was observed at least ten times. DNA of the CDR3: TGTGCCAGCAGCACTACCTACGAGCAGTACTTC. Amino acid sequence: CASSTTYEQYF. The gene calls are TRBV7-9 and TRBJ2-7; D not certain. Germline V gene data show CDR1 as SEHNR and CDR2 as FQNEAQ (reference sequence). The length of the CDR3 is 11 residues. Trimming took off 5 bases at V and 2 bases at J, with 4 bases between the two ends.

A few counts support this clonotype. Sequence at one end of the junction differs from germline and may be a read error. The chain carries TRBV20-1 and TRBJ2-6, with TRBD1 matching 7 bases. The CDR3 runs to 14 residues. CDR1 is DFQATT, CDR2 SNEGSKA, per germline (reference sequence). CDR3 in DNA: TGCAGTGCTCGAGACAGGGCTGGGGCCAACGTCCTGACTTTC. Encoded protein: CSARDRAGANVLTF.

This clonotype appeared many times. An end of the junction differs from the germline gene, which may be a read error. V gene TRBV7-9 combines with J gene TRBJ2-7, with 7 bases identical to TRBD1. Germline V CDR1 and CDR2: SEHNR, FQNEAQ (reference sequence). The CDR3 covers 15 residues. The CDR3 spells CASSLDRALSYEQYF. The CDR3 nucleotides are TGTGCCAGCAGTTTAGACAGGGCCCTCTCCTACGAGCAGTACTTC.

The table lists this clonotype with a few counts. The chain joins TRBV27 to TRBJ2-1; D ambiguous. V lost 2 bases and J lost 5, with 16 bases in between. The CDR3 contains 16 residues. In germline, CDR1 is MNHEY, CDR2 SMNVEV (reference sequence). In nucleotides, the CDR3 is TGTGCCAGCAGTTTAAGGTTGGGCCAGCCAGACAATGAGCAGTTCTTC. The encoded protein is CASSLRLGQPDNEQFF.

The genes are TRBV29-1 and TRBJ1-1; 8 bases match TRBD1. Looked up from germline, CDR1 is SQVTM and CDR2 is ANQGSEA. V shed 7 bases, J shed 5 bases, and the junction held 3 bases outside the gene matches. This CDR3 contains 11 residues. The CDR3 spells CSGQGRTEAFF. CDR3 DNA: TGCAGCGGACAGGGGAGGACTGAAGCTTTCTTT.

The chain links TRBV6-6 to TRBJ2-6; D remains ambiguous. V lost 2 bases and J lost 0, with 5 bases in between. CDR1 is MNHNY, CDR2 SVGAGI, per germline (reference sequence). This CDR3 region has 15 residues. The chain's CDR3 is CASSYEFSGANVLTF. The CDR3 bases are TGTGCCAGCAGTTACGAGTTCTCTGGGGCCAACGTCCTGACTTTC.

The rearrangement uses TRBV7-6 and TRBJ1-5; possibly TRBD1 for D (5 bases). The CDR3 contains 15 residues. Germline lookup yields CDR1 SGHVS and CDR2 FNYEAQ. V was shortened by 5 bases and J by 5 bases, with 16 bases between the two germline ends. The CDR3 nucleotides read TGTGCCAGCAGCACCGGGAAGGGGCGAGATCAGCCCCAGCATTTT. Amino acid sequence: CASSTGKGRDQPQHF.

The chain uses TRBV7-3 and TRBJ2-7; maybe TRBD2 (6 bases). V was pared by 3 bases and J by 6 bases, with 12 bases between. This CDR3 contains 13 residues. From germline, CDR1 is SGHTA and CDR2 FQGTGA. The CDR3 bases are TGTGCCAGCAGCTTTAGACTAGGTGGCGAGCAGTACTTC. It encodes CASSFRLGGEQYF. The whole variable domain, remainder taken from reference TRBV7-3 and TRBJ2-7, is GAGVSQTPSNKVTEKGKYVELRCDPISGHTALYWYRQSLGQGPEFLIYFQGTGAADDSGLPNDRFFAVRPEGSVSTLKIQRTERGDSAVYLCASSFRLGGEQYFGPGTRLTVT.

In DNA form, the CDR3 reads TGTGCCAGCAGCTTAGTGGATACGGCAGGGACCTACGAGCAGTACTTC. It yields the protein CASSLVDTAGTYEQYF. The chain recombines TRBV7-8 with TRBJ2-7; tentatively, D is TRBD1 (5 bases). Germline loops: CDR1 SGHVS, CDR2 FQNEAQ. Trimming stripped 1 base from V and 2 bases from J, with 15 bases between. The CDR3 is 16 amino acids.

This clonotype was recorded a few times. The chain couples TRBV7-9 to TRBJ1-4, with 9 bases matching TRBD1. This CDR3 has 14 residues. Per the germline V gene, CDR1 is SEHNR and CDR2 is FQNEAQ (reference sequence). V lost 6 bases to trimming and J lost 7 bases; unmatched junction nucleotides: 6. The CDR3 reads CASSFGGQGEKLFF. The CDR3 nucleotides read TGTGCCAGCAGTTTTGGGGGACAGGGTGAAAAACTGTTTTTT.

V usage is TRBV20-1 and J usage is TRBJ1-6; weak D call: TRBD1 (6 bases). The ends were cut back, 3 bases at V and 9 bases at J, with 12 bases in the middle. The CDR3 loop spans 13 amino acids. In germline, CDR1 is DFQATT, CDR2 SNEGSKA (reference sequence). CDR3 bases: TGCAGTGCTAGTTCAGGGGATAGTTCACCCCTCCACTTT. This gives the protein CSASSGDSSPLHF.

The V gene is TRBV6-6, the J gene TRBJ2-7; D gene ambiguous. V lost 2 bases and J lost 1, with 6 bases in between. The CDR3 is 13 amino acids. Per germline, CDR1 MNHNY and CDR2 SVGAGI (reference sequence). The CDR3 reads CASSYKASYEQYF. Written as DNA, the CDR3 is TGTGCCAGCAGTTACAAGGCGTCCTACGAGCAGTACTTC.

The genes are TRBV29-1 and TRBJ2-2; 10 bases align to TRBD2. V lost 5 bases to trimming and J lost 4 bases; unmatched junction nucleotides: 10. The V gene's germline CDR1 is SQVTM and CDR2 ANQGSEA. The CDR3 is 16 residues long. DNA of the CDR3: TGCAGCGTTCGGAGCGGGGGGGTTGGCGGCACCGGGGAGCTGTTTTTT. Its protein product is CSVRSGGVGGTGELFF.

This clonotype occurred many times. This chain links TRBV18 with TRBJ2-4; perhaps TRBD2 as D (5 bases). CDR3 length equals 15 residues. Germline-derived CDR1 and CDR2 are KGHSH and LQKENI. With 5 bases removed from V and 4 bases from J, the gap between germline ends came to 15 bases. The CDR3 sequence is CASSDMAGLKNIQYF. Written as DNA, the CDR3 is TGTGCCAGCTCAGATATGGCGGGCCTAAAAAACATTCAGTACTTC.

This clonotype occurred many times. The CDR3 loop is CASSPNGVRLRQETQYF. CDR3 bases: TGTGCCAGCAGCCCCAATGGGGTCAGGTTACGGCAAGAGACCCAGTACTTC. The chain links TRBV7-6 to TRBJ2-5; no definite D call. The CDR3 is 17 residues long. Trimming removed 5 bases at V and 2 bases at J, with 21 bases between. Germline CDR1 SGHVS, CDR2 FNYEAQ.

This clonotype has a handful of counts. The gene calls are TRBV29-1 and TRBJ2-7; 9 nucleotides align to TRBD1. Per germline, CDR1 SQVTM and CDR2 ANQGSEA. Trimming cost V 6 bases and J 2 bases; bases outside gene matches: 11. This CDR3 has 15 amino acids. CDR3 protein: CSVQGEGQGPYEQYF. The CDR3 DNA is TGCAGCGTCCAAGGGGAGGGACAGGGACCCTACGAGCAGTACTTC.

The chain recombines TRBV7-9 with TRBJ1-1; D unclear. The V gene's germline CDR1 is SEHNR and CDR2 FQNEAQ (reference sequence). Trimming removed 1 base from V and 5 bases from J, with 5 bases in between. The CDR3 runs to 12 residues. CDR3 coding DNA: TGTGCCAGCAGCTTAGAGAGGACTGAAGCTTTCTTT. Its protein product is CASSLERTEAFF.

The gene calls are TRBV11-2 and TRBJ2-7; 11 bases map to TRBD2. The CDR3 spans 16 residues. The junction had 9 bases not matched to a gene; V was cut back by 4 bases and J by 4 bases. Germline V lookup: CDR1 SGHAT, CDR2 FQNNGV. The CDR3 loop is CASSSGTSGLLYEQYF. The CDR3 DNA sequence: TGTGCCAGCAGCTCTGGGACTAGCGGCCTCCTTTACGAGCAGTACTTC.

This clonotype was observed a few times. CDR3 protein: CASSYGQPATDTQYF. As DNA, the CDR3 is TGTGCCAGCAGTTACGGACAGCCAGCGACAGATACGCAGTATTTT. The chain links TRBV6-1 to TRBJ2-3; D is perhaps TRBD1 (6 bases). Trimming stripped 5 bases from V and 3 bases from J, with 15 bases between. CDR1 MNHNS and CDR2 SASEGT come from the germline V gene. The length of the CDR3 is 15 residues.

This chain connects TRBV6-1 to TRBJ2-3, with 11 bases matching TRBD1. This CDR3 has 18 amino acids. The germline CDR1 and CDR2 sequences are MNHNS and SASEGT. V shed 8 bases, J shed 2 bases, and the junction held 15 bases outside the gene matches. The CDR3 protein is CASAGGQGDGGHTDTQYF. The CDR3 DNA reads TGTGCCAGCGCGGGGGGACAGGGGGACGGAGGGCACACAGATACGCAGTATTTT.